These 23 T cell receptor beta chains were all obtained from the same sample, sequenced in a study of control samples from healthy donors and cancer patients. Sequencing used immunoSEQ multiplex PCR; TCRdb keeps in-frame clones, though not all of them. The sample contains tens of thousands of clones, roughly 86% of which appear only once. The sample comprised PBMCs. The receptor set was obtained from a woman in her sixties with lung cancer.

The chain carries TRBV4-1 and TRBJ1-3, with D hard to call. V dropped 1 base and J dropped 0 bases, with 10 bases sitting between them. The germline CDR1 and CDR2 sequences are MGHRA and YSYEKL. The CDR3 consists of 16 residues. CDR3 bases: TGCGCCAGCAGCCAAGCGCGGTTCCGCTCTGGAAACACCATATATTTT. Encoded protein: CASSQARFRSGNTIYF.

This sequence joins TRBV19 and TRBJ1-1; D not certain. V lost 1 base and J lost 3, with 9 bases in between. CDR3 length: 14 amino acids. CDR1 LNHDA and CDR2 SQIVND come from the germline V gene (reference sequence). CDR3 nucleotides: TGTGCCAGTAGTATAGGTGAAATCCACACTGAAGCTTTCTTT. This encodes CASSIGEIHTEAFF.

In nucleotides, the CDR3 is TGTGCCAGCAGTTTACAGTTCTCTGAGCAGTTCTTC. Translated, it gives CASSLQFSEQFF. This chain uses TRBV12-3 or TRBV12-4 with TRBJ2-1; no clear D gene. Trimming shortened V by 2 bases and J by 9 bases, and 8 bases separated the two germline ends. The CDR3 is made up of 12 amino acids.

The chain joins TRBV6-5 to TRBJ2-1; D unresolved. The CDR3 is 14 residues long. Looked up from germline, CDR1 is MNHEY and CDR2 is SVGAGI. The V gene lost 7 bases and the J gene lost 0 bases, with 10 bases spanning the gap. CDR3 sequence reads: CASKKESSYNEQFF. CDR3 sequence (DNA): TGTGCCAGCAAGAAGGAGAGCTCCTACAATGAGCAGTTCTTC.

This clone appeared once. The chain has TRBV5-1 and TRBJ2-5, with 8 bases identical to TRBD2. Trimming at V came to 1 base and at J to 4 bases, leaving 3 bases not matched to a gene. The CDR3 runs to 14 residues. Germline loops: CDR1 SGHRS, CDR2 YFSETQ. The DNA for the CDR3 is TGCGCCAGCAGCTTGCGGGAGGGAGGAGAGACCCAGTACTTC. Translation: CASSLREGGETQYF.

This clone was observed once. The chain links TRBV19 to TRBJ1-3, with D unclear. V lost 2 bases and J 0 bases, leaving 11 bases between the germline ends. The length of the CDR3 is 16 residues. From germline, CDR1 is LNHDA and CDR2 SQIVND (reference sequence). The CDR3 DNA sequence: TGTGCCAGTAGTATAAATCCCTCCTTCTCTGGAAACACCATATATTTT. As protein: CASSINPSFSGNTIYF. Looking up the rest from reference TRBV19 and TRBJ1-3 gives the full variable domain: DGGITQSPKYLFRKEGQNVTLSCEQNLNHDAMYWYRQDPGQGLRLIYYSQIVNDFQKGDIAEGYSVSREKKESFPLTVTSAQKNPTAFYLCASSINPSFSGNTIYFGEGSWLTVV.

The CDR3 DNA reads as TGCGCCAGCAGCCGCACCCACCAACTTAGCGGCTCCTACAATGAGCAGTTCTTC. It yields the protein CASSRTHQLSGSYNEQFF. The chain combines TRBV4-3 with TRBJ2-1, with D maybe TRBD2 (6 bases). The CDR3 has 18 amino acids. The V end was cut by 4 bases, the J end by 0 bases, with 19 bases between. The V gene's germline CDR1 is LGHNA and CDR2 YSLEER.

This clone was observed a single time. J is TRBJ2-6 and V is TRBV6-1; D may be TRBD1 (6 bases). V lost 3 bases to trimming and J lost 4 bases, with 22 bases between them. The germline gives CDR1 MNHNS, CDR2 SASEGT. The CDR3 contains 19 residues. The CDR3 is CASSEDSRGYMWGANVLTF. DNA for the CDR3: TGTGCCAGCAGTGAGGATAGCAGGGGTTATATGTGGGGGGCCAACGTCCTGACTTTC.

This CDR3 is CASSLGPPFQETQYF. CDR3 sequence (DNA): TGCGCCAGCAGCTTGGGCCCCCCGTTCCAAGAGACCCAGTACTTC. The chain is built from TRBV5-1 and TRBJ2-5; unclear D gene. Germline V lookup: CDR1 SGHRS, CDR2 YFSETQ. Between the trimmed V and J ends, which lost 0 bases and 1 base, there was a span of 10 bases. The CDR3 totals 15 residues.

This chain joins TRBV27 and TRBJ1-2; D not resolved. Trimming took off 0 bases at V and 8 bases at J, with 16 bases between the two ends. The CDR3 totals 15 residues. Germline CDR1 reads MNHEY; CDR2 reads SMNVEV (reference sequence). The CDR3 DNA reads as TGTGCCAGCAGTTTATCGATTGGAGCTTCGGGGGGCTACACCTTC. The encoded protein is CASSLSIGASGGYTF.

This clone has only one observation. DNA of the CDR3: TGTGCCAGCAGCGCCGGGACAGGGGCCACAGATACGCAGTATTTT. This sequence encodes CASSAGTGATDTQYF. The chain uses TRBV7-9 and TRBJ2-3, with 10 nucleotides matching TRBD1. In germline, CDR1 is SEHNR, CDR2 FQNEAQ (reference sequence). CDR3 length: 15 amino acids. V was pared by 5 bases and J by 2 bases, with 4 bases of the junction left unmatched.

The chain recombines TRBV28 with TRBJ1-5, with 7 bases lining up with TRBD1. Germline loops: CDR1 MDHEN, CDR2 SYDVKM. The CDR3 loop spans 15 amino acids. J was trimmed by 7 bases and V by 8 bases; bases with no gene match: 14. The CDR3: CASWGQGDSGQPQHF. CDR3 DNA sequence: TGTGCCAGCTGGGGGCAGGGGGATTCGGGGCAGCCCCAGCATTTT.

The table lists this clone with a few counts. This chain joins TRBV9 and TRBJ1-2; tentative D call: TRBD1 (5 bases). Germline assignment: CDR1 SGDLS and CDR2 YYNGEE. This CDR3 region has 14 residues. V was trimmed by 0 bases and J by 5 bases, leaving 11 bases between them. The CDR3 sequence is CASSVAAGGYGYTF. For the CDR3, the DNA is TGTGCCAGCAGCGTAGCGGCGGGGGGGTATGGCTACACCTTC.

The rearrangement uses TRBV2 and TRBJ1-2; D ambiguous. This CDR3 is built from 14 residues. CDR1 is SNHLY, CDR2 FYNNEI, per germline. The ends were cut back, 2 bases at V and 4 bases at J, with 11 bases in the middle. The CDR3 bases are TGTGCCAGCAGTGAATATGCTATTACCTATGGCTACACCTTC. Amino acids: CASSEYAITYGYTF.

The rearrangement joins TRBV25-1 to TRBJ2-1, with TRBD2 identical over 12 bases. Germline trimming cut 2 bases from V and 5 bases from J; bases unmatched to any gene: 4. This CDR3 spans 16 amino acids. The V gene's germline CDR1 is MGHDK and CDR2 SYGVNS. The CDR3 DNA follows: TGTGCCAGCAGTGAAACTAGCGGGAGGAACCACAATGAGCAGTTCTTC. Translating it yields CASSETSGRNHNEQFF.

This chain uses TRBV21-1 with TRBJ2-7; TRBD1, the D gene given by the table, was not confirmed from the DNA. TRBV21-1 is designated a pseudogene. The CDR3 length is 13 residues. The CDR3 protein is CASSRGQGYEQYF. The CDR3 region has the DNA TGTGCCAGCAGCAGGGGACAGGGCTACGAGCAGTACTTC.

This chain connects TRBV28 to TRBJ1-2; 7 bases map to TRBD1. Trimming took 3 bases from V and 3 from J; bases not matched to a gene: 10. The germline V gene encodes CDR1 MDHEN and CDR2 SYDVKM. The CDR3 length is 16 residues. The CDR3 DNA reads TGTGCCAGCAGTTTCTCGGGGGAGGGGGCCGACTATGGCTACACCTTC. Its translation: CASSFSGEGADYGYTF.

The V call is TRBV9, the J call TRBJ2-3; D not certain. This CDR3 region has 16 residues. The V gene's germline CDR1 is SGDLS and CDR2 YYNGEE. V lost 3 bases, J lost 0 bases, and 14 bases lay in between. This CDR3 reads CASSDKFGGSTDTQYF. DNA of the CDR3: TGTGCCAGCAGCGATAAGTTCGGCGGTAGCACAGATACGCAGTATTTT.

For the CDR3, the DNA is TGTGCCAGCAGCCGTACTAGCGGTAGCTCCTACGAGCAGTACTTC. Protein: CASSRTSGSSYEQYF. This chain links TRBV5-4 with TRBJ2-7; 8 positions match TRBD2. V gave up 4 bases and J gave up 0 bases; unmatched junction bases: 6. The CDR3 runs 15 residues. Looked up from germline, CDR1 is SGHNT and CDR2 is YYREEE (reference sequence).

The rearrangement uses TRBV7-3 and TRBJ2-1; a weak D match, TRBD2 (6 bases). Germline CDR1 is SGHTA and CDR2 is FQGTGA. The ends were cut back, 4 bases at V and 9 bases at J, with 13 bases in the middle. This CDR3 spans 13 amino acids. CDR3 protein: CASSSQGSGEQFF. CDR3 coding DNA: TGTGCCAGCAGCTCCCAAGGTAGCGGTGAGCAGTTCTTC.

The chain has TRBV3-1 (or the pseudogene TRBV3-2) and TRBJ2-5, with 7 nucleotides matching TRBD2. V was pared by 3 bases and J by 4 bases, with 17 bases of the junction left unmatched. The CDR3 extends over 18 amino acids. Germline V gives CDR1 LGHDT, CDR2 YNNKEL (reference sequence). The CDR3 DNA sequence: TGTGCCAGCAGCCAGGGTATAGCGGGTTCGTTTCTCAGAGAGACCCAGTACTTC. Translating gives CASSQGIAGSFLRETQYF.

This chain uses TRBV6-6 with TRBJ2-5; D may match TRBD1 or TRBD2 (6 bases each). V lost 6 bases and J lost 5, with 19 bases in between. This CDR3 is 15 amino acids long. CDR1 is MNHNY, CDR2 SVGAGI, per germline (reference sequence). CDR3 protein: CASSSTRGGRETQYF. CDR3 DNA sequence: TGTGCCAGCAGCTCGACTAGAGGGGGAAGGGAGACCCAGTACTTC.

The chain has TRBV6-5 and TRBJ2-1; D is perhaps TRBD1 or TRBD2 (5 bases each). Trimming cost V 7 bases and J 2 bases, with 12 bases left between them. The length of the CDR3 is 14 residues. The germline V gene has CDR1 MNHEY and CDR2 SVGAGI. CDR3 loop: CASISGTTYNEQFF. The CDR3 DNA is TGTGCCAGCATTTCCGGGACGACCTACAATGAGCAGTTCTTC.